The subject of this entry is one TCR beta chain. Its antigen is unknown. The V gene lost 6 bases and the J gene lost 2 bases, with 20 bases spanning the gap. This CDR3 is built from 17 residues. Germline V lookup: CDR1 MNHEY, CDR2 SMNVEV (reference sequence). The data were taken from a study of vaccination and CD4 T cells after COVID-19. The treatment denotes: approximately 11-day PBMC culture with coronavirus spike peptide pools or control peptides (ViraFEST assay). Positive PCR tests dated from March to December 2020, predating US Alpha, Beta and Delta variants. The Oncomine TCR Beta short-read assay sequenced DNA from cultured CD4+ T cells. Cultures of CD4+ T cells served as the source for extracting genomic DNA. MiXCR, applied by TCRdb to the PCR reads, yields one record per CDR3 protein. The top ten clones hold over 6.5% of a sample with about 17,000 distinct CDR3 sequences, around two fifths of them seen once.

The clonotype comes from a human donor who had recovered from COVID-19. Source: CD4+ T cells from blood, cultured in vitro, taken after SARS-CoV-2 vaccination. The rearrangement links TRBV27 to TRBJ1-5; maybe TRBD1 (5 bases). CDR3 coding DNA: TGTGCCAGCAGCATCTCGGGGGGTTGGTATGGCAATCAGCCCCAGCATTTT. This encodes CASSISGGWYGNQPQHF.